This TCR beta chain was found in a study of early T cells in non-severe SARS-CoV-2 infection. Study context: Sequenced bulk RNA came from whole blood that was unsorted, and chains were unpaired.

TCRdb reprocessed the 5' RACE reads with MiXCR, giving one entry per CDR3 protein. Of about 36,000 distinct CDR3 sequences in the sample, roughly 5.3% were seen once. Study-wide findings and caveats: Sequences matched to VDJdb favored anti-spike CD8 responses, while private and CD4 specificities were missed.

Details on this clonotype: What it binds is not known.

Trimming took 3 bases from V and 6 from J; bases not matched to a gene: 5. The CDR3 spans 14 residues. Germline V CDR1 and CDR2: SEHNR, FQNEAQ (reference sequence). Material for sequencing was whole blood. The rearrangement links TRBV7-9 to TRBJ2-7, with 10 nucleotides matching TRBD2. This sequence was found in an adult who was a healthcare worker with PCR-confirmed SARS-CoV-2 infection or an uninfected control (not recorded which). As DNA, the CDR3 is TGTGCCAGCAGCTTGGGACTAGCGATCGCCGAGCAGTACTTC. This sequence encodes CASSLGLAIAEQYF.